This TCR beta chain is from a study of blood T cell repertoires in COVID-19. About the study: Sites in the United States, Italy and Spain provided acute and convalescent COVID-19 samples. T cells, B-cell-depleted T cells, or PBMCs provided the cDNA or gDNA that served as material.

As handled by the study authors: Counts of nucleated cells, estimated from reference gene primer amplification, were obtained. Libraries were prepared by immunoSEQ multiplex PCR; TCRdb keeps only in-frame clonotypes and omits some of them. V and J calls and clone size follow that table, whereas D and trimming were derived from the DNA. The data contain 39,000 or so clones, around 89% of them singletons. The CDR3 sequence is 17 residues long. CDR1 SGHNT and CDR2 YYREEE come from the germline V gene (reference sequence). The V end lost 0 bases, the J end lost 4 bases, and 19 bases lay between the germline ends.

The chain links TRBV5-4 to TRBJ1-2, with D maybe TRBD1 (5 bases). The TCR originated in a human donor in a cohort sampled during active COVID-19. The sample consisted of peripheral blood. The CDR3 sequence is CASSLEGDSGYLYGYTF. The CDR3 nucleotides read TGTGCCAGCAGCTTGGAAGGGGACTCAGGGTACCTCTATGGCTACACCTTC.